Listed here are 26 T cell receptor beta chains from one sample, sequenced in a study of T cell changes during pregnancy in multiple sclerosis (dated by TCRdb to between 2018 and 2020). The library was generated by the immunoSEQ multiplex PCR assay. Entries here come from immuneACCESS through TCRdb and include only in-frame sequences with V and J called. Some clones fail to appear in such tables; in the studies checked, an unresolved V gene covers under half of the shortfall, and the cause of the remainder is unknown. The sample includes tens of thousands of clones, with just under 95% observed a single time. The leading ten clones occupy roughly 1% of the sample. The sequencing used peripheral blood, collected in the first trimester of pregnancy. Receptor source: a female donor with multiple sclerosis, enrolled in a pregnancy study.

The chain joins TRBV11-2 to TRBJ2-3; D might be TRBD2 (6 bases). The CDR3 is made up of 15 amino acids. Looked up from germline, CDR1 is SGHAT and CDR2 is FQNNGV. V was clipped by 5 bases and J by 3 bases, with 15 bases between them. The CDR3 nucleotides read TGTGCCAGCAGCCCTTGGGACTTGCGAACAGATACGCAGTATTTT. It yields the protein CASSPWDLRTDTQYF. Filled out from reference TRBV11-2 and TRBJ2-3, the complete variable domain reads EAGVAQSPRYKIIEKRQSVAFWCNPISGHATLYWYQQILGQGPKLLIQFQNNGVVDDSQLPKDRFSAERLKGVDSTLKIQPAKLEDSAVYLCASSPWDLRTDTQYFGPGTRLTVL.

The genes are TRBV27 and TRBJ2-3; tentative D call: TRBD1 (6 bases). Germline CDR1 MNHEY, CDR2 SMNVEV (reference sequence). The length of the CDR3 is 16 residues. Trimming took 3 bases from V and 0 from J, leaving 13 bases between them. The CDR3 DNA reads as TGTGCCAGCAGTTTGCCCCTTACAGGGAGCACAGATACGCAGTATTTT. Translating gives CASSLPLTGSTDTQYF.

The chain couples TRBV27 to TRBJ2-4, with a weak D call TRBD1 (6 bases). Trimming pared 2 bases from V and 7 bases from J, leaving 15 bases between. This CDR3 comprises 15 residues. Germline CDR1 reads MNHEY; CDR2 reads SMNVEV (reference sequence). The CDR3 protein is CASSLQGPPLNIQYF. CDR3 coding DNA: TGTGCCAGCAGTTTACAGGGGCCACCTTTGAACATTCAGTACTTC.

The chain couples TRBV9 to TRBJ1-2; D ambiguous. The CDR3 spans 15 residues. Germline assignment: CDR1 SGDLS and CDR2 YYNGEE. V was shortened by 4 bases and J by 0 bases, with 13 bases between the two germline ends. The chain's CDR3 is CASSTSGYANYGYTF. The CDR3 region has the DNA TGTGCCAGCAGCACTTCGGGGTATGCTAACTATGGCTACACCTTC.

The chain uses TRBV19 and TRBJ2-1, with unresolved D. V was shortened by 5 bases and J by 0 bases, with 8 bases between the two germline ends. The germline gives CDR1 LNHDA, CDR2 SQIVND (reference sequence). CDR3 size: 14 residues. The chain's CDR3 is CASSPSSSYNEQFF. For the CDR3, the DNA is TGTGCCAGTAGTCCTAGTAGCTCCTACAATGAGCAGTTCTTC. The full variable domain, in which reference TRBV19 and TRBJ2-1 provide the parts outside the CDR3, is DGGITQSPKYLFRKEGQNVTLSCEQNLNHDAMYWYRQDPGQGLRLIYYSQIVNDFQKGDIAEGYSVSREKKESFPLTVTSAQKNPTAFYLCASSPSSSYNEQFFGPGTRLTVL.

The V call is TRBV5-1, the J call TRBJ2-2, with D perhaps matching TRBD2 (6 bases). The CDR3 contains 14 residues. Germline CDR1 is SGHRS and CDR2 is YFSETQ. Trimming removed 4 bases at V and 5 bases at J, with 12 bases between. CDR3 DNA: TGCGCCAGCAGCAAACGGGCGGGGACCGGGGAGCTGTTTTTT. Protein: CASSKRAGTGELFF.

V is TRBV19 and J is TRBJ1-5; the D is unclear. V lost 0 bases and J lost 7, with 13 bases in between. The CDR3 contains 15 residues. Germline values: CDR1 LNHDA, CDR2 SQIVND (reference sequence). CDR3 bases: TGTGCCAGTAGTATAGATCTGGTGGGAGGGCAGCCCCAGCATTTT. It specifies CASSIDLVGGQPQHF.

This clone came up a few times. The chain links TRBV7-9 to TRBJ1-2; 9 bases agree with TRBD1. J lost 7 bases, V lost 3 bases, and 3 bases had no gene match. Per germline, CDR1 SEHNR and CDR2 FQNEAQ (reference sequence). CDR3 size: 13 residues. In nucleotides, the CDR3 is TGTGCCAGCAGCTTCGGACAGGGGTCTGGCTACACCTTC. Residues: CASSFGQGSGYTF.

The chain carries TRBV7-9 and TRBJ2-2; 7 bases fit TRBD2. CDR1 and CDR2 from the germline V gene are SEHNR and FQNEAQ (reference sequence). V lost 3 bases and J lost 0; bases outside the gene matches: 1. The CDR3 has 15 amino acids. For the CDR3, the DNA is TGTGCCAGCAGCTTGGGGGGGGCGAACACCGGGGAGCTGTTTTTT. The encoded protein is CASSLGGANTGELFF.

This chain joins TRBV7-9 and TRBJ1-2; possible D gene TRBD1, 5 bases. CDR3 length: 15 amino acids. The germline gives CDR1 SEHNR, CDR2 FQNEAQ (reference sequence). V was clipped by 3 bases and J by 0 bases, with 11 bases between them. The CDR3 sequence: CASSFGRTPNYGYTF. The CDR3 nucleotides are TGTGCCAGCAGCTTTGGAAGGACACCTAACTATGGCTACACCTTC. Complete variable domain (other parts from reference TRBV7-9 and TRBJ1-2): DTGVSQNPRHKITKRGQNVTFRCDPISEHNRLYWYRQTLGQGPEFLTYFQNEAQLEKSRLLSDRFSAERPKGSFSTLEIQRTEQGDSAMYLCASSFGRTPNYGYTFGSGTRLTVV.

The CDR3 loop reads CASSSSPSTDTQYF. CDR3 in DNA: TGTGCCAGCAGCTCTAGCCCCAGCACAGATACGCAGTATTTT. This sequence joins TRBV7-3 and TRBJ2-3, with D perhaps matching TRBD2 (5 bases). The CDR3 consists of 14 residues. With 4 bases removed from V and 0 bases from J, the gap between germline ends came to 8 bases. Per germline, CDR1 SGHTA and CDR2 FQGTGA. The whole variable domain, remainder taken from reference TRBV7-3 and TRBJ2-3, is GAGVSQTPSNKVTEKGKYVELRCDPISGHTALYWYRQSLGQGPEFLIYFQGTGAADDSGLPNDRFFAVRPEGSVSTLKIQRTERGDSAVYLCASSSSPSTDTQYFGPGTRLTVL.

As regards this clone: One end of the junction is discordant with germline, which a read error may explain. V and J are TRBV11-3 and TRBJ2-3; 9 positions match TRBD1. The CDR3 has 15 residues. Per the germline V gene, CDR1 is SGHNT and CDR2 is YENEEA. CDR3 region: CASSSGTGFTGTQYF. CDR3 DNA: TGTGCCAGCAGCAGCGGGACAGGGTTCACAGGTACGCAGTATTTT.

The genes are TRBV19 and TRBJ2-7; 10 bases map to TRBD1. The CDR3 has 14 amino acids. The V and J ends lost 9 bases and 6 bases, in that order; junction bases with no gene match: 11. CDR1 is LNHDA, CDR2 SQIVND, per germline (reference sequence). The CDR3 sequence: CASGRGTGDSEQYF. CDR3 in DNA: TGTGCCAGCGGAAGGGGGACAGGGGACTCCGAGCAGTACTTC.

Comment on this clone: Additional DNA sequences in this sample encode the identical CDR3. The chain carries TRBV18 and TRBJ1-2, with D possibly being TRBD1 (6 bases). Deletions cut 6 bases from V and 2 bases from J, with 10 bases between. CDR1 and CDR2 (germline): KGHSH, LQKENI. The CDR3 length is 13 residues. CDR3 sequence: CASSPDRNYGYTF. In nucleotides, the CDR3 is TGTGCCAGCTCGCCAGACAGGAACTATGGCTACACCTTC.

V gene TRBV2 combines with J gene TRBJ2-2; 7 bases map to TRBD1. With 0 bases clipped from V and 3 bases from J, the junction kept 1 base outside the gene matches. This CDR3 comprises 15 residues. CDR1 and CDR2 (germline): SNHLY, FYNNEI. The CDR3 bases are TGTGCCAGCAGTGAAGCGACAGGGTACACCGGGGAGCTGTTTTTT. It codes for CASSEATGYTGELFF.

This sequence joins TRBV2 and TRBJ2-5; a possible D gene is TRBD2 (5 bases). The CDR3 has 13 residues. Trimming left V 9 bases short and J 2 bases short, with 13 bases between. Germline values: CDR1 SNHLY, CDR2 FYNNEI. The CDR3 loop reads CASAGPTQETQYF. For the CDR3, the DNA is TGTGCCAGTGCGGGCCCTACTCAAGAGACCCAGTACTTC.

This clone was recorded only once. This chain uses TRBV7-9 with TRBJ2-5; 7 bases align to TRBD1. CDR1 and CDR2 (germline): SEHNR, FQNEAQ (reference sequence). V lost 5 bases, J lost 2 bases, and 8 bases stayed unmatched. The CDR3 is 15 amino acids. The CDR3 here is CASSQDRSPQETQYF. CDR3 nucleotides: TGTGCCAGCAGCCAGGACAGGAGCCCTCAAGAGACCCAGTACTTC.

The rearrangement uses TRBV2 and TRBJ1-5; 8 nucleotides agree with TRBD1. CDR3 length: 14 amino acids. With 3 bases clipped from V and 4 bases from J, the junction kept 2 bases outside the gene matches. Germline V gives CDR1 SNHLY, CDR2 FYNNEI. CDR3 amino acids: CASSERTGNQPQHF. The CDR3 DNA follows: TGTGCCAGCAGTGAGAGGACAGGGAATCAGCCCCAGCATTTT.

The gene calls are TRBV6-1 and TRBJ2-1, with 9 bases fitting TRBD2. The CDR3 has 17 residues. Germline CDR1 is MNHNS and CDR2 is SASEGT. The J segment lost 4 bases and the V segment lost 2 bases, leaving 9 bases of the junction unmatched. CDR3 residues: CASSEFPTSGEYNEQFF. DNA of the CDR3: TGTGCCAGCAGTGAATTCCCGACTAGCGGAGAGTACAATGAGCAGTTCTTC.

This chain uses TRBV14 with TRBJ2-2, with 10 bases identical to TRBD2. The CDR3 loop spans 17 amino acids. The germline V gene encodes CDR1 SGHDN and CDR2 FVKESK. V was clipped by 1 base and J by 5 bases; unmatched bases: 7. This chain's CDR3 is CASSQAVAGGVTGELFF. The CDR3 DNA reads TGTGCCAGCAGCCAAGCGGTAGCGGGGGGAGTAACCGGGGAGCTGTTTTTT. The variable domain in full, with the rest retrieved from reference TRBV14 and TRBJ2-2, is EAGVTQFPSHSVIEKGQTVTLRCDPISGHDNLYWYRRVMGKEIKFLLHFVKESKQDESGMPNNRFLAERTGGTYSTLKVQPAELEDSGVYFCASSQAVAGGVTGELFFGEGSRLTVL.

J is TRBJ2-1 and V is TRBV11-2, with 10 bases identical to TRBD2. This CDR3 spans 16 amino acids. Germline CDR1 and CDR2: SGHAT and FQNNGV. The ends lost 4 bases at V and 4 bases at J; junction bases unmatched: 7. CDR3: CASSSRAGGGYNEQFF. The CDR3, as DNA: TGTGCCAGCAGCTCTCGAGCGGGAGGGGGTTACAATGAGCAGTTCTTC.

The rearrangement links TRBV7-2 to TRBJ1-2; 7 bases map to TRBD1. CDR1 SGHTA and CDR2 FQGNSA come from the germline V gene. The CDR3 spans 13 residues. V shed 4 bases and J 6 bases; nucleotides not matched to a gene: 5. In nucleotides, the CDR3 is TGTGCCAGCAGCTCGACAGGGTTCGATGGCTACACCTTC. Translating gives CASSSTGFDGYTF.

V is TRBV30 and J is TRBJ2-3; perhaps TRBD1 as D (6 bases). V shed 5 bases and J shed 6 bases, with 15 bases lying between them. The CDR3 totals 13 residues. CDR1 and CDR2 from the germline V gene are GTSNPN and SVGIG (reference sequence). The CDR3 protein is CAWGGGAGDTQYF. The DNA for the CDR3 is TGTGCCTGGGGTGGGGGCGCTGGGGATACGCAGTATTTT.

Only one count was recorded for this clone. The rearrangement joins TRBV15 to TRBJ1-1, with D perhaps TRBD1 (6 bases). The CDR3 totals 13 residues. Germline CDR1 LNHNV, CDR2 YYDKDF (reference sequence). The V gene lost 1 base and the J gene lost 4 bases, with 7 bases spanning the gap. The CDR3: CATSRGGPTEAFF. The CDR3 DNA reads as TGTGCCACCAGCAGAGGGGGGCCCACTGAAGCTTTCTTT.

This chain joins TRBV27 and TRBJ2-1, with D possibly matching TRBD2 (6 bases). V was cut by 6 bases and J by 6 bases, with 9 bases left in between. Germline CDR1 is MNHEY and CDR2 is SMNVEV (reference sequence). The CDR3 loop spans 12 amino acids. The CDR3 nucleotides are TGTGCCAGCAGGGGGGGATCCAATGAGCAGTTCTTC. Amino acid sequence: CASRGGSNEQFF.

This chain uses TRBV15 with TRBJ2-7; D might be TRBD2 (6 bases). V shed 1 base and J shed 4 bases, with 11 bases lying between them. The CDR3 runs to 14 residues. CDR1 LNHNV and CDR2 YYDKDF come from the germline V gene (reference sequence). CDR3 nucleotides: TGTGCCACCAGCAGAGGCGGGACTGGGTACGAGCAGTACTTC. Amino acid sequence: CATSRGGTGYEQYF.